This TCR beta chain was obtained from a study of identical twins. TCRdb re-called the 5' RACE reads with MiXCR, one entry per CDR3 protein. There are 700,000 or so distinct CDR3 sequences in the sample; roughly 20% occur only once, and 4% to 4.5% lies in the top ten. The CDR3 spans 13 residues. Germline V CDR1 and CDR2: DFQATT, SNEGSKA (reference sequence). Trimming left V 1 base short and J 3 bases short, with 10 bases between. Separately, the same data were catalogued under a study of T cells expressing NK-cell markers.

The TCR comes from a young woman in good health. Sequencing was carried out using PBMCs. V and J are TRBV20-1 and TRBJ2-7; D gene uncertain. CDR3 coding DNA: TGCAGTGCTAGAGCCCTCCACGGCTACGAGCAGTACTTC. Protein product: CSARALHGYEQYF.